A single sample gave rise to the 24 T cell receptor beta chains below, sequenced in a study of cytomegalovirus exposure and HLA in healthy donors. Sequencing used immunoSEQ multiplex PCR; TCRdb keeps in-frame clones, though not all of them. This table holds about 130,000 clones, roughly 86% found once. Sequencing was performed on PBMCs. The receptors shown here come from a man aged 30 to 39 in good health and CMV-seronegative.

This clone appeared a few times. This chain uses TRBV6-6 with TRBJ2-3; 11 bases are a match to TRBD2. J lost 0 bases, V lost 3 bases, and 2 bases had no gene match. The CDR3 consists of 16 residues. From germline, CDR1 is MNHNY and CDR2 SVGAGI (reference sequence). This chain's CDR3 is CASSYGLAGSTDTQYF. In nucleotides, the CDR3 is TGTGCCAGCAGTTATGGACTAGCGGGTAGCACAGATACGCAGTATTTT.

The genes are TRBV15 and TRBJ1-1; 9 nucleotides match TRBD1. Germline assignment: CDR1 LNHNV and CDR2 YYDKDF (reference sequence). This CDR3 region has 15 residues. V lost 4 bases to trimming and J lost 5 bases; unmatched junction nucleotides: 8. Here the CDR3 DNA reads TGTGCCACCAGCACCTCCGGGACAGGGCGAACTGAAGCTTTCTTT. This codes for CATSTSGTGRTEAFF.

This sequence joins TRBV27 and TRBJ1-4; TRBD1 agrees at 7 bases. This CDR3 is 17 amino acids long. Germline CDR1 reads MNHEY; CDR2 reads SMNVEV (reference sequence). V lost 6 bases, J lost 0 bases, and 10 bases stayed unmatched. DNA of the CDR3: TGTGCCAGCAGACCCTTACAGGGGCCTGCAACTAATGAAAAACTGTTTTTT. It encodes CASRPLQGPATNEKLFF.

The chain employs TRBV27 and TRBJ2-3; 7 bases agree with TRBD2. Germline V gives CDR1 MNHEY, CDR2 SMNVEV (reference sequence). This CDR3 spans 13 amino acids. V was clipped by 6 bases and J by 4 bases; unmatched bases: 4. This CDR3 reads CASRRGKADTQYF. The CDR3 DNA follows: TGTGCCAGCAGGCGGGGGAAGGCAGATACGCAGTATTTT.

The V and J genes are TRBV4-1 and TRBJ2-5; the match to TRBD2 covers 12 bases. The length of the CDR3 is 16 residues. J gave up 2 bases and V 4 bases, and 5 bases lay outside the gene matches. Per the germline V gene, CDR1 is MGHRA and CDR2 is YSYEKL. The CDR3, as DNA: TGCGCCAGCAGCCTGGGGACTAGCGGGCTTCAAGAGACCCAGTACTTC. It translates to CASSLGTSGLQETQYF.

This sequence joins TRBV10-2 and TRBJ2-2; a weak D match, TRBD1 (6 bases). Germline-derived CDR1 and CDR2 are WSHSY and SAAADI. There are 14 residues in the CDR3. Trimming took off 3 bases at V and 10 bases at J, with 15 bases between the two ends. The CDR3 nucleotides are TGCGCCAGCAGTGAACGGACAGCCCTCGAGGAGCTGTTTTTT. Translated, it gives CASSERTALEELFF.

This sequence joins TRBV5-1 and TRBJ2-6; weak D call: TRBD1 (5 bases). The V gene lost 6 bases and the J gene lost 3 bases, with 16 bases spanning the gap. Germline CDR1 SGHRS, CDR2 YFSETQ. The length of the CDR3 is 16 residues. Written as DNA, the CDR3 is TGCGCCAGCACCTTAAGGGGCCTCGGTGGGGCCAACGTCCTGACTTTC. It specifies CASTLRGLGGANVLTF.

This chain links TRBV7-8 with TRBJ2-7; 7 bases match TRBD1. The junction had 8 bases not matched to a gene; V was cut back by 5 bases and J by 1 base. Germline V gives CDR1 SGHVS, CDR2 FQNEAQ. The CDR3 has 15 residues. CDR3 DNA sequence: TGTGCCAGCAGCCCCGGGACAGTGTATTCCTACGAGCAGTACTTC. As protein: CASSPGTVYSYEQYF.

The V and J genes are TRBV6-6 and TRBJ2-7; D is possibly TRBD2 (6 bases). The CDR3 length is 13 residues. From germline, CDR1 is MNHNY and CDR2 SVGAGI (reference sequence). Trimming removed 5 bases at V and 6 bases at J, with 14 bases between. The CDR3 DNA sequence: TGTGCCAGCAGTCTCGGCGGGGTAGGCGAGCAGTACTTC. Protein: CASSLGGVGEQYF.

The DNA of the CDR3 is TGTGCCAGCAGTACCGGGACAGGGGATGGGAAACTGTTTTTT. Residues: CASSTGTGDGKLFF. The rearrangement uses TRBV27 and TRBJ1-4; 10 bases match TRBD1. The CDR3 sequence is 14 residues long. Germline CDR1 and CDR2: MNHEY and SMNVEV (reference sequence). Trimming took 5 bases from V and 11 from J; bases not matched to a gene: 8.

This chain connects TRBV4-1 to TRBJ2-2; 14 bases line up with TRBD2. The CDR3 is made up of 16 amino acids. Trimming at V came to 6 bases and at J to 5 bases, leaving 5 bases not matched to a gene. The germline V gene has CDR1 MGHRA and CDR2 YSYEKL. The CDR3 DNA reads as TGCGCCAGCAGACGGACTAGCGGGGGGTTGACCGGGGAGCTGTTTTTT. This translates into CASRRTSGGLTGELFF.

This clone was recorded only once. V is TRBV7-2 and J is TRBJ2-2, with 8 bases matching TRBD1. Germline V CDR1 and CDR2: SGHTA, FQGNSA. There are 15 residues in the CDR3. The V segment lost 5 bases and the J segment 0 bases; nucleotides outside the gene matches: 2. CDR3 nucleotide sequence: TGTGCCAGCAGCCCAGGGGGCGCGAACACCGGGGAGCTGTTTTTT. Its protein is CASSPGGANTGELFF.

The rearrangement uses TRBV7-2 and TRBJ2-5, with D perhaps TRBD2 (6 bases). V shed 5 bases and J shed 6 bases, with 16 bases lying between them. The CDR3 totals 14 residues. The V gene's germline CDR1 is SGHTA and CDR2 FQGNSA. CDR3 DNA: TGTGCCAGCAGCCCGGGACTGGCGGGACAGACCCAGTACTTC. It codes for CASSPGLAGQTQYF.

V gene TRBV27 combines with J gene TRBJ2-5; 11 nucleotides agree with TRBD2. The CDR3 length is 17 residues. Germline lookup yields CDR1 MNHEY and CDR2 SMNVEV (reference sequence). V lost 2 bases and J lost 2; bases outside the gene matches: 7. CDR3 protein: CASSLGTSGGRQETQYF. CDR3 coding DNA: TGTGCCAGCAGTTTAGGTACTAGCGGGGGACGTCAAGAGACCCAGTACTTC.

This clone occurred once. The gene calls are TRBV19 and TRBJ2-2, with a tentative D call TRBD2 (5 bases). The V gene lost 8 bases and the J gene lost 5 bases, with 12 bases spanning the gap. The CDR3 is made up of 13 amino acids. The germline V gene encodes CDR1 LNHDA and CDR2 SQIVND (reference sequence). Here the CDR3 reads CASLAMGTGELFF. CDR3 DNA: TGTGCCAGTCTAGCAATGGGGACCGGGGAGCTGTTTTTT.

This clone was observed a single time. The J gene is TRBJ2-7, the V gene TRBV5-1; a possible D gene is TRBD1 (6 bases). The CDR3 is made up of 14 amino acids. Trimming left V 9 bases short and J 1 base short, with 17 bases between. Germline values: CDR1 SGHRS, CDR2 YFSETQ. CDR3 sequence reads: CATRGGVLSYEQYF. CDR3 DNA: TGCGCCACCCGAGGGGGTGTCCTGTCCTACGAGCAGTACTTC.

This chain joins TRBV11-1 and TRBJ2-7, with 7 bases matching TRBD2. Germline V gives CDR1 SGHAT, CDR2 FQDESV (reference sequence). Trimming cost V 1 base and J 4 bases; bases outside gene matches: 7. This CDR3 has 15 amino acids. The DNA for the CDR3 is TGTGCCAGCAGCTTAGGGACTAGAGGTCGGTACGAGCAGTACTTC. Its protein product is CASSLGTRGRYEQYF.

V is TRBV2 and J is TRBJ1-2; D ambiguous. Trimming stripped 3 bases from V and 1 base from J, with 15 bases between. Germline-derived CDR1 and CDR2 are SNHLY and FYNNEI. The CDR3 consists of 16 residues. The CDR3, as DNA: TGTGCCAGCAGTGATATCCTCCAGGATTTTAACTATGGCTACACCTTC. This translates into CASSDILQDFNYGYTF.

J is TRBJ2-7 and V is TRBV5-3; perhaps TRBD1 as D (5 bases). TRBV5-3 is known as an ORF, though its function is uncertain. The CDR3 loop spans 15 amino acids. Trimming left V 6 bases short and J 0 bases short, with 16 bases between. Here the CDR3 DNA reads TGTGCCAGAACCACCGAAGGGGCGGACTCCTACGAGCAGTACTTC. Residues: CARTTEGADSYEQYF.

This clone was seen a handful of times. CDR3 DNA sequence: TGCGCCAGCAGTGAGTACCTCGGACAGGGCAACTATGGCTACACCTTC. Its translation is CASSEYLGQGNYGYTF. The rearrangement uses TRBV10-2 and TRBJ1-2; 8 nucleotides match TRBD1. The trim removed 1 base at V and 2 bases at J, leaving 6 bases unmatched. Germline V gene data show CDR1 as WSHSY and CDR2 as SAAADI. This CDR3 has 16 amino acids.

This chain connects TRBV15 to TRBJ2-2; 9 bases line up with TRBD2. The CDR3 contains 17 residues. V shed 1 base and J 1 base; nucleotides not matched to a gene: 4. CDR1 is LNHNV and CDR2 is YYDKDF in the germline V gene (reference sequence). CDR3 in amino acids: CATSRGGLALNTGELFF. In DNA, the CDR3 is TGTGCCACCAGCAGAGGGGGACTAGCTTTGAACACCGGGGAGCTGTTTTTT.

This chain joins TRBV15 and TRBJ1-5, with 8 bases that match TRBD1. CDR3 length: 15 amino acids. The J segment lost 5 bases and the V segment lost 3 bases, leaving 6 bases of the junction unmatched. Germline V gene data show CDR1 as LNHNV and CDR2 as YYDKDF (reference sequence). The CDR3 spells CATSRVSTGDQPQHF. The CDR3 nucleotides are TGTGCCACCAGCAGGGTTTCGACAGGGGATCAGCCCCAGCATTTT.

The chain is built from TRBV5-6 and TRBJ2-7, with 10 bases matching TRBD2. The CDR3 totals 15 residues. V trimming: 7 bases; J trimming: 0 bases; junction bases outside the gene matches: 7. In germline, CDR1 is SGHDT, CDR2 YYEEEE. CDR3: CASGQSGGVSYEQYF. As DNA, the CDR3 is TGTGCCAGCGGACAGAGCGGGGGGGTCTCCTACGAGCAGTACTTC.

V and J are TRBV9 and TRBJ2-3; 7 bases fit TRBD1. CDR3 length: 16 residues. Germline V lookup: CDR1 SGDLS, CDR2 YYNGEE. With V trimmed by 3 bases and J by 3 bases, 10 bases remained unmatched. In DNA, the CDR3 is TGTGCCAGCAGCGACCCGACAGGGAGTGGAACAGATACGCAGTATTTT. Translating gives CASSDPTGSGTDTQYF.